What follows are 19 T cell receptor beta chains derived from one specimen sequenced in a study of memory CD4+ T cells and cytomegalovirus serostatus. The method was immunoSEQ multiplex PCR; TCRdb's version includes in-frame clones alone and lacks a portion of them. The sample consists of tens of thousands of clones, around 77% of them appearing once. The sort gate was single viable CD3+CD4+CD8-CD45RO+ cells for memory CD4+ T cells. Sequencing used memory CD4+ T cells from blood. These receptor sequences come from an adult in good health and CMV-seronegative.

V is TRBV10-1 and J is TRBJ1-1; TRBD1 aligns across 10 bases. CDR1 is WNHNN, CDR2 SYGVQD, per germline (reference sequence). After removal of 2 bases from V and 5 bases from J, the junction contained 2 bases not matched to a gene. The CDR3 has 14 amino acids. For the CDR3, the DNA is TGCGCCAGCAGTGAGGGGACAGGGGTAACTGAAGCTTTCTTT. Translating it yields CASSEGTGVTEAFF.

This chain links TRBV4-2 with TRBJ2-1, with 10 nucleotides matching TRBD2. There are 17 residues in the CDR3. The germline gives CDR1 LGHNA, CDR2 YNFKEQ. V was pared by 1 base and J by 4 bases, with 7 bases of the junction left unmatched. The CDR3 region is CASSQGLTSGFYNEQFF. CDR3 DNA sequence: TGTGCCAGCAGCCAAGGGTTGACTAGCGGGTTTTACAATGAGCAGTTCTTC.

The genes are TRBV2 and TRBJ1-6, with D perhaps TRBD1 (6 bases). V was clipped by 6 bases and J by 7 bases, with 13 bases between them. Per the germline V gene, CDR1 is SNHLY and CDR2 is FYNNEI. The CDR3 runs to 14 residues. The DNA of the CDR3 is TGTGCCAGCAGCGAACAGGGTGGGAATTCACCCCTCCACTTT. Translated: CASSEQGGNSPLHF.

The gene calls are TRBV7-9 and TRBJ2-2; D gene uncertain. V lost 1 base and J lost 11, with 14 bases in between. Germline CDR1 SEHNR, CDR2 FQNEAQ (reference sequence). CDR3 length: 14 residues. CDR3: CASSLVRSRNELFF. The CDR3 bases are TGTGCCAGCAGCTTAGTAAGGTCAAGGAATGAGCTGTTTTTT.

J is TRBJ2-7 and V is TRBV6-5; a weak D match, TRBD2 (6 bases). This CDR3 region has 15 residues. V lost 4 bases and J lost 2, with 15 bases in between. Per the germline V gene, CDR1 is MNHEY and CDR2 is SVGAGI. DNA of the CDR3: TGTGCCAGCAGTTCCCTCGGGGAGGTCGCCTACGAGCAGTACTTC. Its protein product is CASSSLGEVAYEQYF.

This clone was seen more than once but under ten times. The chain is built from TRBV30 and TRBJ2-7; D possibly corresponds to TRBD1 (6 bases). Germline assignment: CDR1 GTSNPN and CDR2 SVGIG (reference sequence). V lost 0 bases, J lost 2 bases, and 11 bases lay in between. The CDR3 has 14 residues. CDR3 bases: TGTGCCTGGAGTGTATTCCAGGGGACCTACGAGCAGTACTTC. This gives the protein CAWSVFQGTYEQYF.

The rearrangement uses TRBV7-9 and TRBJ1-5; 7 bases are shared with TRBD1. From germline, CDR1 is SEHNR and CDR2 FQNEAQ (reference sequence). V trimming: 5 bases; J trimming: 6 bases; junction bases outside the gene matches: 4. This CDR3 comprises 13 residues. Here the CDR3 DNA reads TGTGCCAGCAGCGACAGGGCTAGTCAGCCCCAGCATTTT. The encoded protein is CASSDRASQPQHF.

This chain joins TRBV29-1 and TRBJ1-1; no firm D call. CDR3 length: 11 amino acids. Trimming stripped 7 bases from V and 1 base from J, with 7 bases between. Germline CDR1 is SQVTM and CDR2 is ANQGSEA. The CDR3: CSGRTNTEAFF. The CDR3 DNA sequence: TGCAGCGGCCGCACGAACACTGAAGCTTTCTTT.

This sequence joins TRBV19 and TRBJ1-4, with unresolved D. Germline loops: CDR1 LNHDA, CDR2 SQIVND (reference sequence). V lost 3 bases to trimming and J lost 7 bases, with 15 bases between them. The CDR3 has 15 residues. The CDR3 spells CASSITDVGSEKLFF. The CDR3 nucleotides read TGTGCCAGTAGTATCACGGACGTCGGAAGTGAAAAACTGTTTTTT.

The chain combines TRBV28 with TRBJ1-1, with a possible D match to TRBD1 (5 bases). The V gene's germline CDR1 is MDHEN and CDR2 SYDVKM. V was shortened by 1 base and J by 5 bases, with 11 bases between the two germline ends. This CDR3 has 14 residues. The CDR3 is CASSLSDSRTEAFF. Written as DNA, the CDR3 is TGTGCCAGCAGTTTATCTGACAGTCGAACTGAAGCTTTCTTT.

In its sample, this clone was seen once. The rearrangement joins TRBV7-2 to TRBJ2-5, with TRBD1 identical over 11 bases. The CDR3 runs 15 residues. The J segment lost 7 bases and the V segment lost 2 bases, leaving 6 bases of the junction unmatched. Germline loops: CDR1 SGHTA, CDR2 FQGNSA. The CDR3: CASSLNRGQGGTQYF. Written as DNA, the CDR3 is TGTGCCAGCAGCTTAAATCGGGGACAGGGGGGGACCCAGTACTTC.

This rearrangement joins TRBV9 to TRBJ1-4; D gene ambiguous. V lost 7 bases and J 2 bases, leaving 9 bases between the germline ends. The CDR3 covers 13 residues. Germline V lookup: CDR1 SGDLS, CDR2 YYNGEE. In DNA form, the CDR3 reads TGTGCCAGCCAAAGGGCGACTAATGAAAAACTGTTTTTT. Translation: CASQRATNEKLFF.

The chain links TRBV5-1 to TRBJ1-4, with D tentatively TRBD1 (6 bases). The CDR3 has 15 amino acids. Germline V gene data show CDR1 as SGHRS and CDR2 as YFSETQ. With 4 bases removed from V and 5 bases from J, the gap between germline ends came to 15 bases. CDR3 coding DNA: TGCGCCAGCAGCCAGACAGGCCAAGTGAATGAAAAACTGTTTTTT. It encodes CASSQTGQVNEKLFF.

The genes are TRBV7-2 and TRBJ2-5, with D perhaps being TRBD1 or TRBD2 (6 bases each). The CDR3 has 13 residues. V lost 5 bases and J 4 bases, leaving 11 bases between the germline ends. Germline V lookup: CDR1 SGHTA, CDR2 FQGNSA. CDR3 sequence reads: CASSRTGAETQYF. CDR3 DNA: TGTGCCAGCAGCCGTACGGGGGCAGAGACCCAGTACTTC.

The chain recombines TRBV6-6 with TRBJ2-7, with 7 positions matching TRBD1. Germline-derived CDR1 and CDR2 are MNHNY and SVGAGI (reference sequence). The CDR3 has 16 residues. J gave up 3 bases and V 5 bases, and 13 bases lay outside the gene matches. CDR3 sequence reads: CASSGLDRQGSYEQYF. In nucleotides, the CDR3 is TGTGCCAGCAGTGGGCTGGATCGACAGGGTAGCTACGAGCAGTACTTC.

The chain links TRBV5-1 to TRBJ2-7, with 11 bases that match TRBD2. Trimming at V came to 0 bases and at J to 5 bases, leaving 10 bases not matched to a gene. The CDR3 loop spans 17 amino acids. Germline CDR1 reads SGHRS; CDR2 reads YFSETQ. CDR3 bases: TGCGCCAGCAGCTTGGAGGCTAGCGGGGGGCCACTCCACGAGCAGTACTTC. The encoded protein is CASSLEASGGPLHEQYF.

This clone showed up just a few times. The V call is TRBV12-2, the J call TRBJ2-7; TRBD1 is taken as the D call from the table, unchecked against the DNA. TRBV12-2 is a pseudogene segment. CDR3 length equals 15 residues. The CDR3 DNA reads as TGTGCAAGTCGCTCCCGCCGGGACAGAACCTACGAGCAGTACTTC. Translating it yields CASRSRRDRTYEQYF.

This chain links TRBV27 with TRBJ2-5; no reliable D call. Germline assignment: CDR1 MNHEY and CDR2 SMNVEV (reference sequence). Trimming stripped 2 bases from V and 0 bases from J, with 4 bases between. The CDR3 contains 13 residues. The CDR3 DNA follows: TGTGCCAGCAGTTTAACTTACCAAGAGACCCAGTACTTC. Translation gives CASSLTYQETQYF.

V is TRBV25-1 and J is TRBJ1-1; D ambiguous. CDR1 is MGHDK, CDR2 SYGVNS, per germline. The V gene lost 6 bases and the J gene lost 1 base, with 9 bases spanning the gap. The length of the CDR3 is 13 residues. CDR3 sequence: CASSGRQNTEAFF. CDR3 sequence (DNA): TGTGCCAGCAGCGGCCGACAGAACACTGAAGCTTTCTTT.